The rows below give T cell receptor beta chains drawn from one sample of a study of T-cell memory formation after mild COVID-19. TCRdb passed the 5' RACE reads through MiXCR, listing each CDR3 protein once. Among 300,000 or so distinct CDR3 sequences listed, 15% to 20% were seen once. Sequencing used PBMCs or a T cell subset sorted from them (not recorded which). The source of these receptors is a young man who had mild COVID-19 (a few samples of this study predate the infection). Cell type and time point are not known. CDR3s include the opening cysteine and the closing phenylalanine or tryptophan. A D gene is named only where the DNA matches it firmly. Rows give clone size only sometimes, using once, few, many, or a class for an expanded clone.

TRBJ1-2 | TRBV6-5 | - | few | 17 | TGTGCCAGCAGTTTAATACAGGGATCTGGACTAAACTATGGCTACACCTTC | CASSLIQGSGLNYGYTF
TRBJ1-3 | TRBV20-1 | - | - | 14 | TGCAGTGCTAATAAGGCCGAGGGGGGAAACACCATATATTTT | CSANKAEGGNTIYF
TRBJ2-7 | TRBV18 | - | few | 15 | TGTGCCAGCTCACCTGACACAGGGTCCCGCTACGAGCAGTACTTC | CASSPDTGSRYEQYF
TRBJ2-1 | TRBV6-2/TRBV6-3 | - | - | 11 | TGTGCCAGCAAGGGCGCGACTGAGCAGTTCTTC | CASKGATEQFF
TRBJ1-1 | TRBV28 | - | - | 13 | TGTGCCAGCAGGAGAGGGGTAGGAACTGAAGCTTTCTTT | CASRRGVGTEAFF
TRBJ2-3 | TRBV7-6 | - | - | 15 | TGTGCCAGCGGCACGGGGATTTCACGCACAGATACGCAGTATTTT | CASGTGISRTDTQYF
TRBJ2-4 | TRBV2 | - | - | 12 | TGTGCCAGCTCTGTTTCAGGGGACATTCAGTACTTC | CASSVSGDIQYF
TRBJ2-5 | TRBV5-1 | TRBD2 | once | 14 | TGCGCCAGCAGCTTGAGTAGCGGGGGGAAGACCCAGTACTTC | CASSLSSGGKTQYF
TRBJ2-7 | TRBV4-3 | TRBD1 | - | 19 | TGCGCCAGCAGCCAAGATTCTCCCATTGGGACAGTAGTCGGCTACGAGCAGTACTTC | CASSQDSPIGTVVGYEQYF
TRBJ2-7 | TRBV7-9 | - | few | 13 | TGTGCCAGCAGCCTGGACAGTTACTACGAGCAGTACTTC | CASSLDSYYEQYF
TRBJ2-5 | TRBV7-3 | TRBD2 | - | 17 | TGTGCCAGCAGCCTAGGGAGGACTAGCGGGGACCAAGAGACCCAGTACTTC | CASSLGRTSGDQETQYF
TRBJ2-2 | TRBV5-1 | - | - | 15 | TGCGCCAGCAGCTTGGTAGTGGCAACAACCGGGGAGCTGTTTTTT | CASSLVVATTGELFF
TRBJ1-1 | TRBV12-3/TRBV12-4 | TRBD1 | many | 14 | TGTGCCAGCAGTGAGATCGCAGGGGGTACTGAAGCTTTCTTT | CASSEIAGGTEAFF
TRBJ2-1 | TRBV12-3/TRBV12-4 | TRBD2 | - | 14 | TGTGCCAGCAGTACGGGACTAGCCGTCAATGAGCAGTTCTTC | CASSTGLAVNEQFF
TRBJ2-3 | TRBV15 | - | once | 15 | TGTGCCACCAGCAGGGGCGGTGGTAGCACAGATACGCAGTATTTT | CATSRGGGSTDTQYF
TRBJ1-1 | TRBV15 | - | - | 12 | TGTGCCACCAGCAGAGTTCAGGGGCAAGCTTTCTTT | CATSRVQGQAFF
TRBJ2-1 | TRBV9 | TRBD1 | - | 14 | TGTGCCAGCAGCCCCTTGGTGGTAGACAGGGGAAGGTTCTTC | CASSPLVVDRGRFF
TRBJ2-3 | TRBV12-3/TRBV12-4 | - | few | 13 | TGTGCCAGCAAGACCGGGGCCTACGATACGCAGTATTTT | CASKTGAYDTQYF
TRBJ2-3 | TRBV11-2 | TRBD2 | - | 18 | TGTGCCAGCAGCGTCGGACTAGCGGGGCCCTTTGGCACAGATACGCAGTATTTT | CASSVGLAGPFGTDTQYF
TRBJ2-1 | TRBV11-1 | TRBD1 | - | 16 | TGTGCCAGCAGCCCTGGACAGGGGGCGCAGTCCAATGAGCAGTTCTTC | CASSPGQGAQSNEQFF
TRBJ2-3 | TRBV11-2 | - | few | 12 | TGTGCCAGCAGCGCGCTCACAGATACGCAGTATTTT | CASSALTDTQYF
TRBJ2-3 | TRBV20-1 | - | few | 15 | TGCAGTGCTAGGGCCGGGGAGGGGGTCACAGATACGCAGTATTTT | CSARAGEGVTDTQYF
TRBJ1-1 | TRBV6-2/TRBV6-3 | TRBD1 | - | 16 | TGTGCCAGCAGGCAACGACAGGGCCCCTGGAAGACTGAAGCTTTCTTT | CASRQRQGPWKTEAFF
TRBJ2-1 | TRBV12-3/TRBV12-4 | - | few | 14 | TGTGCCAGCAGTTTTCTGGGCTCTTACAATGAGCAGTTCTTC | CASSFLGSYNEQFF
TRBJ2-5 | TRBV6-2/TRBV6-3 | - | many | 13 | TGTGCCAGCAGACTGACAGGACAAGAGACCCAGTACTTC | CASRLTGQETQYF
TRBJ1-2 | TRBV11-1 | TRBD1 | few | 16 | TGTGCCAGCAGCTTCTTCGCAGACAGGGCGAACTATGGCTACACCTTC | CASSFFADRANYGYTF
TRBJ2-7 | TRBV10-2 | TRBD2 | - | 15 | TGCGCCAGCAGTGACGAAGCGGGGGGCTCCTACGAGCAGTACTTC | CASSDEAGGSYEQYF